The 21 T cell receptor beta chains below all came from one sample that was sequenced in a study of tumor and adjacent non-tumor tissue in lung cancer (dated by TCRdb to the late 2010s). Bulk unsorted tissue served as the source for RNA extraction, and RNA quality was assessed using a NanoDrop ND-1000 and an Agilent 2100. Distant non-tumor tissue taken more than 3 cm from the tumor edge was used as the normal lung sample. The library was built by means of multiplex PCR. Instrument on record: Illumina HiSeq 2500. Following protocols modified from ARM-PCR, the researchers constructed TCRbeta libraries through three rounds of nested PCR with primers (Table S4). TCRdb applied fastp at Q25 and MiXCR to the public reads, then kept only in-frame beta chains. Rows are combined by CDR3 protein, so each entry shows the most common genes and DNA. Within this sample are 60,000 to 85,000 distinct CDR3 sequences, with around 82% of them counted one time only. The ten most abundant clones make up 40% to 50% of the sample.

Material: distant non-tumor lung tissue. The receptors were gathered from a man between 60 and 75 years old with non-small cell lung cancer.

V usage is TRBV14 and J usage is TRBJ2-1; 9 bases line up with TRBD2. The CDR3 length is 15 residues. Germline trimming cut 3 bases from V and 8 bases from J; bases unmatched to any gene: 8. Germline lookup yields CDR1 SGHDN and CDR2 FVKESK. This CDR3 is CASSHTCGRADEQFF. CDR3 nucleotides: TGTGCCAGCAGCCATACTTGCGGGAGGGCTGATGAGCAGTTCTTC.

This rearrangement joins TRBV6-5 to TRBJ1-1, with unresolved D. The ends were cut back, 4 bases at V and 7 bases at J, with 19 bases in the middle. The CDR3 loop spans 15 amino acids. Germline V gene lookup returns CDR1 MNHEY and CDR2 SVGAGI. Here the CDR3 DNA reads TGTGCCAGCAGTTTAAATACATGGGGAGACATTGAAGCTTTCTTT. It yields the protein CASSLNTWGDIEAFF.

The chain employs TRBV5-4 and TRBJ2-6, with a tentative D call TRBD2 (5 bases). From germline, CDR1 is SGHNT and CDR2 YYREEE (reference sequence). Trimming pared 2 bases from V and 2 bases from J, leaving 8 bases between. The CDR3 length is 15 residues. CDR3 nucleotides: TGTGCCAGCAGCTTCGTGCGGGCTGGGGCCAACGTCCTGACTTTC. This encodes CASSFVRAGANVLTF.

This clonotype appeared a single time. The CDR3: CASSPGTWDLEQYF. CDR3 in DNA: TGTGCCAGCAGTCCCGGGACATGGGACCTCGAGCAGTACTTC. This chain uses TRBV12-3 or TRBV12-4 with TRBJ2-7, with D possibly TRBD1 on 6 matching bases. CDR3 length equals 14 residues. Trimming took off 5 bases at V and 6 bases at J, with 17 bases between the two ends.

About this clonotype itself: Since no conserved phenylalanine or tryptophan closes the CDR3, a read error is the likely cause. This chain links TRBV6-5 with TRBJ2-3, with a tentative D call TRBD2 (6 bases). Trimming pared 9 bases from V and 0 bases from J, leaving 13 bases between. Germline-derived CDR1 and CDR2 are MNHEY and SVGAGI. CDR3 length: 14 residues. The CDR3 sequence is CASRPGVSTDTQYY. CDR3 nucleotide sequence: TGTGCCAGTCGCCCGGGGGTTAGCACAGATACGCAGTATTAT.

Of note for this clonotype: Germline is not matched at one junction end, which may reflect a read error. The chain is built from TRBV20-1 and TRBJ2-7, with 8 bases aligning to TRBD2. Looked up from germline, CDR1 is DFQATT and CDR2 is SNEGSKA (reference sequence). The CDR3 has 15 amino acids. The DNA for the CDR3 is TGCAGTGCTAGAGCCGGGGGGGCGGACGGCTACGAGCAGTGCTTC. Its translation is CSARAGGADGYEQCF.

As for this clonotype: Since a much larger clone is just one base distant, this may be a read error. The CDR3 nucleotides read TGTGCCAGCAGTGTTCCCGGGCTACACTCCTACGAGCAGTACTTC. It encodes CASSVPGLHSYEQYF. The V and J genes are TRBV28 and TRBJ2-7; D is unresolved. Germline V gene lookup returns CDR1 MDHEN and CDR2 SYDVKM. V was clipped by 5 bases and J by 0 bases, with 14 bases between them. CDR3 length: 15 residues.

As to this clonotype: The junction does not match germline at one end; this may be a read error. The chain combines TRBV5-1 with TRBJ2-3; either TRBD1 or TRBD2 may supply D (6 bases each). Looked up from germline, CDR1 is SGHRS and CDR2 is YFSETQ. The CDR3 has 15 amino acids. The CDR3 sequence is CASSLGTFGTNTQYF. In DNA, the CDR3 is TGCGCCAGCAGCCTCGGGACTTTTGGGACAAATACGCAGTACTTT. The entire variable domain, with the rest obtained from reference TRBV5-1 and TRBJ2-3, is as follows: KAGVTQTPRYLIKTRGQQVTLSCSPISGHRSVSWYQQTPGQGLQFLFEYFSETQRNKGNFPGRFSGRQFSNSRSEMNVSTLELGDSALYLCASSLGTFGTNTQYFGPGTRLTVL.

A note on this clonotype: One end of the junction varies from germline; a read error may be responsible. The chain links TRBV11-2 to TRBJ2-5; no clear D. The CDR3 contains 13 residues. Germline CDR1 is SGHAT and CDR2 is FQNNGV. DNA for the CDR3: TGTACCAGTAGCTTAGAGTCTGGTGAGACTCAGTACTTC. It translates to CTSSLESGETQYF.

In the case of this clonotype: Germline and junction disagree at one end, which may indicate a read error. The V and J genes are TRBV5-1 and TRBJ2-6, with a possible D match to TRBD1 (6 bases). There are 15 residues in the CDR3. Germline V gene lookup returns CDR1 SGHRS and CDR2 YFSETQ. The CDR3, as DNA: TGCGGCAGCAGCTCGTACAGGGCTGTGGCCAACGTCCTGACTTTC. It specifies CGSSSYRAVANVLTF. Variable domain in full (rest from reference TRBV5-1 and TRBJ2-6): KAGVTQTPRYLIKTRGQQVTLSCSPISGHRSVSWYQQTPGQGLQFLFEYFSETQRNKGNFPGRFSGRQFSNSRSEMNVSTLELGDSALYLCGSSSYRAVANVLTFGAGSRLTVL.

V and J are TRBV29-1 and TRBJ2-5, with TRBD2 matching over 7 bases. The CDR3 has 13 amino acids. The V gene end was trimmed by 6 bases and the J gene end by 10 bases; junction bases not matched to a gene: 14. Germline V gene data show CDR1 as SQVTM and CDR2 as ANQGSEA. The CDR3 reads CSVESGKGVIQYF. The CDR3 DNA sequence: TGCAGCGTCGAAAGCGGGAAGGGAGTGATCCAGTACTTC.

On this clonotype itself: The junction departs from the called germline gene at one end, perhaps through a read error. V usage is TRBV6-2 or TRBV6-3 and J usage is TRBJ2-3, with 10 positions matching TRBD1. From germline, CDR1 is MNHEY and CDR2 SVGEGT. The CDR3 length is 14 residues. The CDR3, as DNA: TGTGCCGGCAGCCCCCGGACAGGGGGAGATATGCAGTATTTT. Amino acid sequence: CAGSPRTGGDMQYF.

Of note for this clonotype: An end of the junction does not agree with germline; a read error may underlie this. The V call is TRBV10-1, the J call TRBJ2-6; 7 bases map to TRBD1. The CDR3 is 16 residues long. The germline CDR1 and CDR2 sequences are WNHNN and SYGVQD (reference sequence). CDR3 loop: CASSQGQSGGVNVPTF. The DNA for the CDR3 is TGCGCCAGCAGTCAGGGACAGTCAGGTGGGGTCAACGTCCCGACTTTC.

V is TRBV12-3 or TRBV12-4 and J is TRBJ2-5, with D perhaps TRBD1 (6 bases). CDR3 length equals 14 residues. Trimming took 5 bases from V and 5 from J, leaving 15 bases between them. CDR3 bases: TGTGCCAGCAGTACAGGACAGAATGGGGAGACCCAGTACTTC. It codes for CASSTGQNGETQYF.

This clonotype was counted ten times or more. The rearrangement uses TRBV5-6 and TRBJ2-5, with TRBD2 identical over 7 bases. Per germline, CDR1 SGHDT and CDR2 YYEEEE. The CDR3 is 16 amino acids. Trimming cost V 4 bases and J 1 base; bases outside gene matches: 10. The CDR3 loop reads CASSPLRGDSQETQYF. Here the CDR3 DNA reads TGTGCCAGCAGCCCCCTCCGGGGGGATTCCCAAGAGACCCAGTACTTC.

Points on this clonotype: Since the CDR3 does not end with the conserved phenylalanine or tryptophan, this likely comes from a read error. The chain is built from TRBV28 and TRBJ2-1; a possible D gene is TRBD1 (5 bases). The CDR3 consists of 13 residues. Germline lookup yields CDR1 MDHEN and CDR2 SYDVKM. The DNA for the CDR3 is TGTGCCAACAGTTTGGCAGGGAACAATGAGCAGTTCATC. Residues: CANSLAGNNEQFI.

Concerning this clonotype itself: A read error may explain this, as a much larger clone is one base away. V is TRBV24-1 and J is TRBJ2-7; 10 nucleotides align to TRBD1. The CDR3 is 16 residues long. Germline CDR1 reads KGHDR; CDR2 reads SFDVKD. Written as DNA, the CDR3 is TGTGACACCAGTGATCAAAGGGGACAGGGGATCTACGAGCAGTACTTC. This sequence encodes CDTSDQRGQGIYEQYF.

A word on this clonotype: A junction boundary mismatches the germline segment, possibly from a read error. This chain connects TRBV4-1 to TRBJ2-1, with D possibly matching TRBD2 (6 bases). CDR1 and CDR2 (germline): MGHRA, YSYEKL. The CDR3 totals 18 residues. CDR3 nucleotide sequence: TGCGCCAGCAGTCAAGGTTGGTGGGAGGTCGGCTCCTACAATGAGCAGTTCTTC. It translates to CASSQGWWEVGSYNEQFF.

This clonotype was counted ten times or more. The chain has TRBV28 and TRBJ1-5; D is unresolved. CDR1 is MDHEN and CDR2 is SYDVKM in the germline V gene. The CDR3 contains 16 residues. Trimming cost V 5 bases and J 2 bases, with 16 bases left between them. The CDR3 region is CASSTRSGDGNQPQHF. The CDR3 bases are TGTGCCAGCAGTACGCGGAGCGGTGATGGCAATCAGCCCCAGCATTTT.

With respect to this clonotype: The CDR3 end shows no conserved phenylalanine or tryptophan, and so a read error is likely. V is TRBV4-2 and J is TRBJ2-7, with TRBD2 as a possible D gene (5 bases). This CDR3 has 14 residues. CDR1 LGHNA and CDR2 YNFKEQ come from the germline V gene. CDR3 bases: TGTGCCAACAGCCAAGTAGGGAGAGCCTACGAGCAGTACTTG. As protein: CANSQVGRAYEQYL.

V and J are TRBV11-1 and TRBJ2-7; D is uncertain. Deletions cut 1 base from V and 2 bases from J, with 6 bases between. CDR1 SGHAT and CDR2 FQDESV come from the germline V gene (reference sequence). The CDR3 length is 13 residues. As DNA, the CDR3 is TGTGCCAGCAGCTTAGGTACTACCTACGAGCAGTACTTC. Translated: CASSLGTTYEQYF.